Listed here is a single T cell receptor beta chain. This specimen belongs to a study of shared clonotypes between healthy human individuals. Whole-study context: For every donor, three CD4 naive, three CD4 memory, two CD8 naive and one CD8 memory plates were used.

Both subsets, CD45RA+ naive and CD45RA-negative memory, were split from the CD4+ cells. This CDR3 has 13 amino acids. The V gene lost 5 bases and the J gene lost 8 bases, with 15 bases spanning the gap. Germline CDR1 is SGHTA and CDR2 is FQGNSA. Only in-frame clones appear in the TCRdb table, and some are missing; sequencing was by immunoSEQ multiplex PCR. Among around 2,000,000 clones listed, 95% were seen once. The sequenced sample consisted of naive CD4+ T cells sorted from blood. Subset defined: CD45RA+ positively selected. The chain uses TRBV7-2 and TRBJ1-2; the D is unclear. The TCR originated in a man between 18 and 29 years old in good health. CDR3 protein: CASSLSQRWGYTF. For the CDR3, the DNA is TGTGCCAGCAGCCTATCCCAGCGGTGGGGCTACACCTTC.